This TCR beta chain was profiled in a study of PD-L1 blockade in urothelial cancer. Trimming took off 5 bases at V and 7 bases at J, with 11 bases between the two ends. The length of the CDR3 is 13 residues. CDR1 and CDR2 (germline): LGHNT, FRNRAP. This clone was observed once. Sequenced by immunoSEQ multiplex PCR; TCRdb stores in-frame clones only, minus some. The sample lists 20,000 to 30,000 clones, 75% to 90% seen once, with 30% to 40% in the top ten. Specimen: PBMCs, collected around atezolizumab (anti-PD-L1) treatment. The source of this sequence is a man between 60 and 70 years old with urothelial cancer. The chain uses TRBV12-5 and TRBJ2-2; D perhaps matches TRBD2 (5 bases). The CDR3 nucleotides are TGTGCTAGTGGTACCCGAGAGGGCGGGGAGCTGTTTTTT. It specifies CASGTREGGELFF.